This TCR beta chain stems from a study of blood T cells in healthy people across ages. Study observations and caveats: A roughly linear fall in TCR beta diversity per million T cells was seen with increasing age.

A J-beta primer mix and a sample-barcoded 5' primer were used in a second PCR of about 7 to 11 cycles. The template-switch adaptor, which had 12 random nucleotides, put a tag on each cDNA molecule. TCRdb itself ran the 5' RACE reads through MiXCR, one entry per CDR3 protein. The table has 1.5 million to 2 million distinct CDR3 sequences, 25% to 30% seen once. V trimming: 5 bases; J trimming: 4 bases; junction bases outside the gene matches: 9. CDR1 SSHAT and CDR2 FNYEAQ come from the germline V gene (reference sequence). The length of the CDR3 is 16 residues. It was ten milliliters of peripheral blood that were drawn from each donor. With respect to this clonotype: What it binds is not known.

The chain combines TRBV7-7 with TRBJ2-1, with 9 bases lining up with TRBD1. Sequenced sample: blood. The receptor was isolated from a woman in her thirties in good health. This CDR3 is CASSLLGDREYNEQFF. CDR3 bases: TGTGCCAGCAGCCTACTCGGGGACAGGGAGTACAATGAGCAGTTCTTC.